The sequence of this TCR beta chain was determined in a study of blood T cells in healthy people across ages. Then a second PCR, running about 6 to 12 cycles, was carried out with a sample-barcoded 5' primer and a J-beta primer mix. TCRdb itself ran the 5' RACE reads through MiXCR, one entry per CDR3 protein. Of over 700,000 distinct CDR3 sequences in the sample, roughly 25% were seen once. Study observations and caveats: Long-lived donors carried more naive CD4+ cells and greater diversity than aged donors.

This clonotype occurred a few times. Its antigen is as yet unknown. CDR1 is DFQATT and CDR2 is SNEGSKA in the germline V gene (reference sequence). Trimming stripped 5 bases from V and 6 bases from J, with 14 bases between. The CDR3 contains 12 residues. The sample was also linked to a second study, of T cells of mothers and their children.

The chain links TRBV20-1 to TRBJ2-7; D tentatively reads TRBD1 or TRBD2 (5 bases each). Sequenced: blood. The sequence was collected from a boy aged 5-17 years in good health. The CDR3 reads CSARGRASEQYF. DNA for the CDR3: TGCAGTGCTCGGGGCAGGGCAAGCGAGCAGTACTTC.